One TCR beta chain is described in this entry. These newly diagnosed stage II-IVA oral cavity squamous cell carcinoma patients had no prior systemic or radiation treatment. This record belongs to a study of neoadjuvant anti-PD-1 for oral cavity cancer. J was trimmed by 4 bases and V by 0 bases; bases with no gene match: 8. Looked up from germline, CDR1 is SQVTM and CDR2 is ANQGSEA. The CDR3 loop spans 16 amino acids. TCRdb's table, derived via immunoSEQ multiplex PCR, lists solely in-frame clones and lacks some. The repertoire holds around 81,000 clones, with less than 85% as singletons. Material: PBMCs, obtained before nivolumab (anti-PD-1) treatment. V and J are TRBV29-1 and TRBJ2-3, with TRBD1 identical over 9 bases. This TCR came from a person between 35 and 79 years old with oral cavity squamous cell carcinoma. The CDR3 spells CSVEDGGTGFSDTQYF. CDR3 coding DNA: TGCAGCGTTGAAGACGGGGGGACAGGGTTTTCAGATACGCAGTATTTT.